This T cell receptor beta chain was sequenced during a study of OX40 agonist ivuxolimab in advanced cancers. About the study: Head and neck, renal cell, melanoma or hepatocellular carcinoma were the cancers that dose-escalation patients had. Overall study results and limits: Among the nonresponders, some also had low normalized T-cell clonal expansion. There were, on average, more expanded clones in CD8+ T cells than in CD4+.

The cohort excluded patients with autoimmune disease history or systemic immunosuppression. This clone was seen once. Its antigen is unknown. Method: immunoSEQ multiplex PCR; TCRdb's copy keeps in-frame clones and lacks some. Among 45,000 to 50,000 clones listed, roughly 90% were seen once. This clonotype was obtained from an adult with an advanced solid tumor such as melanoma, head and neck, liver or kidney cancer. The sequenced sample was CD4+ or CD8+ T cells sorted from blood, obtained in a trial of the OX40 agonist ivuxolimab.

The CDR3, as DNA: TGTGCCAGCAGCTTTGGGACAGGCACCCCCTACGAGCAGTACTTC. This codes for CASSFGTGTPYEQYF. The rearrangement uses TRBV7-2 and TRBJ2-7, with 8 bases identical to TRBD1. Germline lookup yields CDR1 SGHTA and CDR2 FQGNSA. V was clipped by 3 bases and J by 2 bases; unmatched bases: 6. The CDR3 loop spans 15 amino acids.